This T cell receptor beta chain derives from a study of OX40 agonist ivuxolimab in advanced cancers. Study background: One patient with hepatocellular carcinoma and two with cutaneous melanoma, three in all, had partial responses.

Assay: immunoSEQ multiplex PCR; the TCRdb copy retains only in-frame clones and omits some. The data show some 41,000 clones, with about 88% seen just once and 2.4% held by the top ten. Germline CDR1 reads SGHRS; CDR2 reads YFSETQ. The CDR3 has 16 amino acids. The V end was cut by 1 base, the J end by 0 bases, with 10 bases between. The sample here was CD4+ or CD8+ T cells sorted from blood, taken in a trial of the OX40 agonist ivuxolimab. The chain couples TRBV5-1 to TRBJ2-2; tentative D call: TRBD1 (6 bases). The sequence derives from an adult with an advanced solid tumor such as melanoma, head and neck, liver or kidney cancer. This CDR3 is CASSLRGSSNTGELFF. CDR3 DNA sequence: TGCGCCAGCAGCTTGAGGGGGTCGTCGAACACCGGGGAGCTGTTTTTT.